This T cell receptor beta chain was obtained from a study of radiation and T cells in renal cell carcinoma. Findings and caveats of the study: Compared with controls, irradiated tumors showed greater TCR clonality. From baseline, blood top tumor clonotypes peaked at 2 weeks post-radiation.

V was pared by 1 base and J by 3 bases, with 13 bases between. Germline CDR1 reads SGHVS; CDR2 reads FNYEAQ. There are 15 residues in the CDR3. The treatment denotes: 15 Gy SBRT to primary tumor, nephrectomy 4 weeks later. Nephrectomy followed 15 Gy stereotactic body radiation by 4 weeks. TCRdb's copy holds only in-frame clones and misses some; the assay was immunoSEQ multiplex PCR. The table includes approximately 23,000 clones, about 50% detected once. This clone was detected only a few times. Its antigen remains unidentified. The sequencing used tumor tissue, collected from a patient whose treatment included radiotherapy and nephrectomy. The sequence was obtained from a woman between 45 and 65 years old with renal cell carcinoma. This chain uses TRBV7-6 with TRBJ2-7; D unclear. Here the CDR3 reads CASSLEVGRLYEQYF. DNA of the CDR3: TGTGCCAGCAGCTTAGAAGTCGGGCGGCTCTACGAGCAGTACTTC.